This note documents a single T cell receptor (beta chain) sequence. This specimen comes from a study of T cells in localized non-small cell lung cancer. Deletions cut 3 bases from V and 0 bases from J, with 23 bases between. CDR1 GTSNPN and CDR2 SVGIG come from the germline V gene (reference sequence). This CDR3 has 18 amino acids. Sequencing used immunoSEQ multiplex PCR; TCRdb keeps in-frame clones, though not all of them. This table holds some 12,000 clones, about 86% found once. This chain links TRBV30 with TRBJ1-1; D possibly corresponds to TRBD1 (6 bases). The source of this sequence is a male donor aged 60 or over with stage I lung adenocarcinoma. The material sequenced was peripheral blood, taken before any cancer treatment. The CDR3 sequence is CAWSYPGGQGTLNTEAFF. Here the CDR3 DNA reads TGTGCCTGGAGCTACCCGGGGGGCCAGGGAACCCTGAACACTGAAGCTTTCTTT.